The next 16 T cell receptor beta chains were all read from a single sample in a study of breast tumors, draining lymph nodes, adjacent tissues. Breast cancer patients provided tissue from their axillary draining lymph nodes. One entry per CDR3 protein, called by TCRdb with MiXCR from the multiplex PCR reads. The sample shows 200,000 to 250,000 distinct CDR3 sequences, less than 40% of them seen only once. Input material: axillary lymph node tissue. The receptors shown here come from a female donor with breast cancer. Some clones in this sample may be carry-over from other donors' samples.

This clonotype was seen ten or more times. The gene calls are TRBV7-2 and TRBJ1-4; possible D gene TRBD1, 6 bases. The V and J ends lost 5 bases and 8 bases respectively, with 18 bases between them. The CDR3 consists of 15 residues. CDR1 is SGHTA and CDR2 is FQGNSA in the germline V gene. The CDR3, as DNA: TGTGCCAGCAGCCCCAGGCAAGGGGGTGGGGAAAAACTGTTTTTT. Protein product: CASSPRQGGGEKLFF.

This clonotype was picked up many times. The V call is TRBV15, the J call TRBJ2-1; no definite D call. The CDR3 runs 17 residues. The V and J ends lost 1 base and 4 bases respectively, with 17 bases between them. Germline V gives CDR1 LNHNV, CDR2 YYDKDF (reference sequence). The CDR3 here is CATSRGNLRGTYNEQFF. As DNA, the CDR3 is TGTGCCACCAGCAGAGGAAATCTCCGTGGAACGTACAATGAGCAGTTCTTC.

This clonotype showed up just a few times. This chain joins TRBV18 and TRBJ1-6; D not certain. CDR1 is KGHSH and CDR2 is LQKENI in the germline V gene. Trimming stripped 2 bases from V and 4 bases from J, with 3 bases between. The CDR3 loop spans 13 amino acids. CDR3 sequence reads: CASSPNYNSPLHF. As DNA, the CDR3 is TGTGCCAGCTCACCAAATTATAATTCACCCCTCCACTTT.

The chain recombines TRBV2 with TRBJ2-1; TRBD2 aligns across 8 bases. V dropped 2 bases and J dropped 8; count of bases not matched to a gene: 8. Per germline, CDR1 SNHLY and CDR2 FYNNEI. CDR3 length: 15 amino acids. CDR3 residues: CASSELGGRIDEQFF. CDR3 nucleotides: TGTGCCAGCAGTGAACTAGGCGGGAGGATTGATGAGCAGTTCTTC.

This clonotype came up many times. The chain recombines TRBV12-3 or TRBV12-4 with TRBJ2-1; the D gene is possibly TRBD1 (5 bases). There are 13 residues in the CDR3. The V end was cut by 3 bases, the J end by 12 bases, with 15 bases between. DNA for the CDR3: TGTGCCAGCAGTTTCGCAGGGCAGCCCTTGCAGTTCTTC. This encodes CASSFAGQPLQFF.

In regard to this clonotype: Given a much more abundant clone one base away, this may be a read error. This rearrangement joins TRBV2 to TRBJ2-1; TRBD1 matches at 8 bases. The CDR3 contains 15 residues. Germline V gene sequence: CDR1 SNHLY, CDR2 FYNNEI. J gave up 9 bases and V 2 bases, and 9 bases lay outside the gene matches. In nucleotides, the CDR3 is TGTGCCAGCAGTGAACGGCAGGGGGCGGTCAGTGAGCAGTTCTTC. Protein sequence: CASSERQGAVSEQFF.

Concerning this clonotype itself: Given a much more abundant clone one base away, this may be a read error. The V and J genes are TRBV4-1 and TRBJ2-1; 8 nucleotides align to TRBD1. The germline gives CDR1 MGHRA, CDR2 YSYEKL. The CDR3 contains 15 residues. The CDR3 region is CASSQSTGEVNGQFF. The CDR3 coding sequence is TGCGCCAGCAGCCAATCGACAGGGGAGGTCAATGGGCAGTTCTTC.

This clonotype has ten or more counts. This chain joins TRBV25-1 and TRBJ1-5, with a tentative D call TRBD1 (5 bases). V lost 4 bases and J 0 bases, leaving 10 bases between the germline ends. From germline, CDR1 is MGHDK and CDR2 SYGVNS. This CDR3 contains 15 residues. CDR3 loop: CASSGWGNSNQPQHF. CDR3 nucleotides: TGTGCCAGCAGTGGGTGGGGGAATAGCAATCAGCCCCAGCATTTT.

Ten or more counts support this clonotype. The chain uses TRBV3-1 and TRBJ2-1, with 14 positions matching TRBD2. The V segment lost 3 bases and the J segment 9 bases; nucleotides outside the gene matches: 10. CDR1 and CDR2 from the germline V gene are LGHDT and YNNKEL (reference sequence). This CDR3 comprises 17 residues. CDR3 amino acids: CASSQGRTSGRMREQFF. In DNA form, the CDR3 reads TGTGCCAGCAGCCAGGGCAGGACTAGCGGGAGGATGCGTGAGCAGTTCTTC.

In regard to this clonotype: Just one base apart from a much larger clone, this may be a read error. This chain links TRBV6-1 with TRBJ1-4, with D unresolved. V was clipped by 7 bases and J by 7 bases, with 13 bases between them. The CDR3 has 13 residues. Germline CDR1 is MNHNS and CDR2 is SASEGT. In nucleotides, the CDR3 is TGTGCCAGCACCCCTACCCGGGGTGAAAAACTGTTTTTT. As protein: CASTPTRGEKLFF.

This clonotype came up many times. The genes are TRBV20-1 and TRBJ1-5, with D unresolved. Per germline, CDR1 DFQATT and CDR2 SNEGSKA (reference sequence). The CDR3 is 14 amino acids. Trimming left V 3 bases short and J 4 bases short, with 13 bases between. The CDR3, as DNA: TGCAGTGCTAGTGGCAGATCCCTGAATCAGCCCCAGCATTTT. As protein: CSASGRSLNQPQHF.

Turning to this clonotype: This may be a read error, as it is one base from a much larger clone. The CDR3 loop is CASRTAAAPYF. The CDR3 DNA reads as TGTGCCAGCAGGACTGCAGCAGCTCCGTACTTC. V usage is TRBV6-1 and J usage is TRBJ2-5; D not resolved. CDR1 MNHNS and CDR2 SASEGT come from the germline V gene. The ends were cut back, 6 bases at V and 13 bases at J, with 15 bases in the middle. The CDR3 has 11 residues.

For this clonotype: Sequence at one end of the junction differs from germline and may be a read error. The chain links TRBV7-2 to TRBJ1-2; tentative D call: TRBD1 (6 bases). The CDR3 is 15 amino acids. Looked up from germline, CDR1 is SGHTA and CDR2 is FQGNSA. The DNA for the CDR3 is TGTGCCAGCAGACCCACAGGGTTAGCTAACTATGGCTACCCCTTC. As protein: CASRPTGLANYGYPF.

The chain links TRBV19 to TRBJ2-5; D may correspond to TRBD1 or TRBD2 (7 bases each). V was clipped by 5 bases and J by 2 bases, with 12 bases between them. Germline-derived CDR1 and CDR2 are LNHDA and SQIVND (reference sequence). The CDR3 consists of 14 residues. The CDR3 coding sequence is TGTGCCAGTAGTCCAGGGGGGGTACAAGAGACCCAGTACTTC. It codes for CASSPGGVQETQYF.

The gene calls are TRBV7-6 and TRBJ2-3, with a tentative D call TRBD1 (7 bases). The length of the CDR3 is 17 residues. Germline V lookup: CDR1 SGHVS, CDR2 FNYEAQ. Between the trimmed V and J ends, which lost 0 bases and 2 bases, there was a span of 15 bases. The CDR3 DNA sequence: TGTGCCAGCAGCTTAGCGGAGGGGGCCCTAAACACAGATACGCAGTATTTT. Protein: CASSLAEGALNTDTQYF.

In this sample, this clonotype turned up many times. This chain connects TRBV7-8 to TRBJ2-5; D may be TRBD1 (8 bases). The CDR3 has 14 residues. Germline V gene sequence: CDR1 SGHVS, CDR2 FQNEAQ. V gave up 6 bases and J gave up 5 bases, with 16 bases separating them. As DNA, the CDR3 is TGTGCCAGCAGACAGGGGGGGGGGCGGGAGACCCAGTACTTC. Translated: CASRQGGGRETQYF.